The T cell receptor (beta chain) described here comes from a study of regulatory T cells in long-lasting Graves disease. CDR3 regions were amplified by Arm-PCR using iRepertoire HTBI primers to build TCR beta libraries. TCRdb reprocessed the multiplex PCR reads with MiXCR, giving one entry per CDR3 protein. The sample consists of about 220,000 distinct CDR3 sequences, roughly a fifth of them appearing once. Time point in this sample: newly diagnosed GD, antithyroid drugs for less than 3 months. The TCR library was made from RNA that had been extracted from PBMCs in TRIzol. This clonotype showed up many times. This CDR3 is 15 amino acids long. Germline V gene sequence: CDR1 ENHRY, CDR2 SYGVKD. The V and J ends lost 4 bases and 1 base respectively, with 11 bases between them. Another study also made use of these data, one on T cells in Graves' hyperthyroidism and ophthalmopathy.

Specimen: peripheral blood mononuclear cells (PBMCs), collected at new diagnosis, from a patient treated with antithyroid drugs. The chain uses TRBV10-3 and TRBJ2-1; D unclear. This clonotype was obtained from a woman in her 30s with Graves disease. CDR3: CAISGVRSSYNEQFF. The CDR3 bases are TGTGCCATCAGTGGGGTGCGGAGTTCCTACAATGAGCAGTTCTTC.